Each of the 20 T cell receptor beta chains below was sequenced from the same sample in a study of blood T cell repertoires in COVID-19. Generated by immunoSEQ multiplex PCR, the TCRdb table keeps only in-frame clones and is missing some. This repertoire shows 250,000 to 350,000 clones, approximately 90% found once; its top ten account for around 2%. Input material: PBMCs or T cells enriched from blood (not recorded which). These receptors all come from a woman aged 55-75 years in a cohort exposed to, infected with or recovered from COVID-19 (not recorded which).

The gene calls are TRBV5-1 and TRBJ1-5; D not certain. This CDR3 contains 15 residues. Looked up from germline, CDR1 is SGHRS and CDR2 is YFSETQ. Trimming cost V 2 bases and J 0 bases, with 9 bases left between them. The CDR3: CASSLTGNSNQPQHF. CDR3 nucleotide sequence: TGCGCCAGCAGCTTAACGGGTAATAGCAATCAGCCCCAGCATTTT.

The chain combines TRBV15 with TRBJ1-5; possibly TRBD1 for D (6 bases). The germline gives CDR1 LNHNV, CDR2 YYDKDF (reference sequence). The CDR3 is 15 residues long. The V end was cut by 0 bases, the J end by 6 bases, with 12 bases between. CDR3 amino acids: CATSRDTGLGQPQHF. CDR3 in DNA: TGTGCCACCAGCAGAGATACAGGGTTGGGTCAGCCCCAGCATTTT.

The J gene is TRBJ2-1, the V gene TRBV10-1; possible D gene TRBD1, 6 bases. The CDR3 covers 16 residues. The V gene lost 4 bases and the J gene lost 6 bases, with 19 bases spanning the gap. The germline V gene has CDR1 WNHNN and CDR2 SYGVQD (reference sequence). The CDR3 DNA reads as TGCGCCAGCAGTGTCCGTGAGGGGGTAAGGGGCAATGAGCAGTTCTTC. Protein sequence: CASSVREGVRGNEQFF.

This sequence joins TRBV28 and TRBJ1-1; TRBD1 matches 8 bases. CDR3 size: 15 residues. The V and J ends lost 4 bases and 10 bases, in that order; junction bases with no gene match: 14. Germline V gene sequence: CDR1 MDHEN, CDR2 SYDVKM. CDR3 coding DNA: TGTGCCAGCAGTTCGGCAGGGGGCCTCTCTACCAGAGCTTTCTTT. It is translated as CASSSAGGLSTRAFF.

V gene TRBV15 combines with J gene TRBJ1-4; weak D call: TRBD1 (6 bases). V was cut by 5 bases and J by 2 bases, with 12 bases left in between. This CDR3 is 15 amino acids long. Germline V gene data show CDR1 as LNHNV and CDR2 as YYDKDF (reference sequence). This CDR3 reads CATSVTGSTNEKLFF. The CDR3 DNA follows: TGTGCCACCAGCGTAACAGGGTCGACTAATGAAAAACTGTTTTTT.

The J gene is TRBJ1-1, the V gene TRBV3-1 (or the pseudogene TRBV3-2), with a tentative D call TRBD1 (6 bases). This CDR3 region has 14 residues. The germline V gene encodes CDR1 LGHDT and CDR2 YNNKEL (reference sequence). V lost 5 bases, J lost 2 bases, and 12 bases lay in between. The CDR3 reads CASSYGQINTEAFF. The CDR3 nucleotides are TGTGCCAGCAGCTACGGACAGATTAACACTGAAGCTTTCTTT.

V gene TRBV7-9 combines with J gene TRBJ2-7; TRBD1 matches at 7 bases. Trimming cost V 1 base and J 6 bases; bases outside gene matches: 12. Per germline, CDR1 SEHNR and CDR2 FQNEAQ (reference sequence). The length of the CDR3 is 16 residues. The CDR3: CASSLGLRQGFSEQYF. CDR3 coding DNA: TGTGCCAGCAGCTTAGGGTTGAGACAGGGCTTTAGCGAGCAGTACTTC.

The rearrangement uses TRBV29-1 and TRBJ2-1, with 15 bases that match TRBD2. Germline-derived CDR1 and CDR2 are SQVTM and ANQGSEA. The trim removed 7 bases at V and 10 bases at J, leaving 11 bases unmatched. The CDR3 consists of 15 residues. CDR3 sequence: CSAPGGTSGRTEQFF. The CDR3 DNA reads as TGCAGCGCCCCCGGGGGGACTAGCGGGAGGACCGAGCAGTTCTTC.

The chain employs TRBV5-1 and TRBJ1-3, with a weak D call TRBD1 (6 bases). This CDR3 spans 15 amino acids. The germline V gene encodes CDR1 SGHRS and CDR2 YFSETQ. Between the trimmed V and J ends, which lost 1 base and 2 bases, there was a span of 10 bases. Written as DNA, the CDR3 is TGCGCCAGCAGCTTGCGGGGGGGCGCTGGAAACACCATATATTTT. Its protein is CASSLRGGAGNTIYF.

The V and J genes are TRBV5-1 and TRBJ2-7; 10 positions agree with TRBD1. Germline CDR1 and CDR2: SGHRS and YFSETQ. V shed 3 bases, J shed 3 bases, and the junction held 3 bases outside the gene matches. The CDR3 totals 14 residues. The CDR3 bases are TGCGCCAGCAGCTGGACAGGGGGGGACTACGAGCAGTACTTC. This codes for CASSWTGGDYEQYF.

Worth noting for this clone: An end of the junction does not agree with germline; a read error may underlie this. The chain employs TRBV30 and TRBJ1-1; the match to TRBD1 covers 7 bases. Per germline, CDR1 GTSNPN and CDR2 SVGIG (reference sequence). There are 14 residues in the CDR3. This CDR3 is CAWSAGTANAEAFF. The CDR3 DNA sequence: TGTGCCTGGAGTGCTGGGACAGCGAACGCTGAAGCTTTCTTT.

The chain is built from TRBV4-3 and TRBJ2-3; D gene unclear. Trimming left V 5 bases short and J 5 bases short, with 14 bases between. The CDR3 covers 14 residues. Germline CDR1 reads LGHNA; CDR2 reads YSLEER. CDR3 residues: CASSFTRSGDTQYF. CDR3 bases: TGCGCCAGCAGCTTTACTCGTTCGGGAGATACGCAGTATTTT.

This clone was recorded a few times. V and J are TRBV15 and TRBJ1-4; a possible D gene is TRBD1 (5 bases). This CDR3 has 14 amino acids. The germline V gene has CDR1 LNHNV and CDR2 YYDKDF (reference sequence). Trimming took 6 bases from V and 3 from J, leaving 11 bases between them. CDR3 amino acids: CATRAGQSNEKLFF. The CDR3 DNA sequence: TGTGCCACCAGGGCAGGGCAGTCTAATGAAAAACTGTTTTTT.

This rearrangement joins TRBV5-1 to TRBJ2-7; 12 bases line up with TRBD1. The CDR3 has 14 residues. Germline CDR1 SGHRS, CDR2 YFSETQ. Trimming at V came to 5 bases and at J to 7 bases, leaving 7 bases not matched to a gene. The CDR3 DNA is TGCGCCAGCAGGAAGGGACAGGGGGCCTTGGAGCAGTACTTC. This translates into CASRKGQGALEQYF.

V and J are TRBV28 and TRBJ2-7; 11 nucleotides match TRBD1. V gave up 7 bases and J gave up 0 bases; unmatched junction bases: 2. Germline values: CDR1 MDHEN, CDR2 SYDVKM. The CDR3 totals 14 residues. This chain's CDR3 is CASIGTGGSYEQYF. DNA for the CDR3: TGTGCCAGCATCGGGACAGGGGGCTCCTACGAGCAGTACTTC.

The gene calls are TRBV9 and TRBJ1-6, with D unclear. Germline V gene data show CDR1 as SGDLS and CDR2 as YYNGEE. The CDR3 is made up of 17 amino acids. V shed 4 bases and J shed 5 bases, with 19 bases lying between them. CDR3 protein: CASSLSGGGRDNSPLHF. The CDR3 nucleotides are TGTGCCAGCAGCTTATCTGGCGGCGGCCGAGATAATTCACCCCTCCACTTT.

The V call is TRBV11-2, the J call TRBJ1-1; D is uncertain. V gave up 0 bases and J gave up 4 bases, with 9 bases separating them. The CDR3 covers 14 residues. Germline CDR1 and CDR2: SGHAT and FQNNGV. The CDR3 reads CASSLDRESTEAFF. The CDR3 DNA sequence: TGTGCCAGCAGCTTAGACCGGGAAAGCACTGAAGCTTTCTTT.

This sequence joins TRBV15 and TRBJ2-3; TRBD2 agrees at 13 bases. In germline, CDR1 is LNHNV, CDR2 YYDKDF (reference sequence). This CDR3 is 16 amino acids long. V lost 5 bases to trimming and J lost 5 bases; unmatched junction nucleotides: 7. The CDR3 loop is CATSGGLAGAVDTQYF. In nucleotides, the CDR3 is TGTGCCACCAGCGGAGGACTAGCGGGAGCGGTAGATACGCAGTATTTT.

The V and J genes are TRBV4-1 and TRBJ1-2; 9 bases align to TRBD1. Germline values: CDR1 MGHRA, CDR2 YSYEKL. After removal of 2 bases from V and 13 bases from J, the junction contained 14 bases not matched to a gene. This CDR3 has 15 amino acids. Here the CDR3 reads CASSQPPGQGPLSTF. CDR3 coding DNA: TGCGCCAGCAGCCAACCTCCGGGACAGGGCCCACTAAGCACCTTC.

This chain connects TRBV12-3 or TRBV12-4 to TRBJ2-7, with a possible D match to TRBD1 (6 bases). Trimming removed 5 bases at V and 1 base at J, with 6 bases between. There are 12 residues in the CDR3. The CDR3 sequence is CASSRGSYEQYF. The CDR3 bases are TGTGCCAGCAGTAGGGGGTCCTACGAGCAGTACTTC.